A selection of T cell receptor beta chains follows, all from one sample in a study of blood T cell repertoires in COVID-19. TCRdb's table, derived via immunoSEQ multiplex PCR, lists solely in-frame clones and lacks some. This sample carries around 39,000 clones, over 70% of them seen once, and the ten largest clones take 8.5% to 10%. Sequenced: peripheral blood. The origin of the receptors is a human donor in a cohort sampled during active COVID-19. The CDR3 runs from the conserved cysteine through the conserved F or W. The D gene is left open where the match is weak. Size is stated for part of the rows, as once, few or many counts, or as a class when the clone is expanded.

CDR3nt	CDR3aa	j_gene	v_gene	d_gene	abundance
TGCGCCAGCAGCTTGGATATAGGGGGCGCTTGGGGCTACACCTTC	CASSLDIGGAWGYTF	TRBJ1-2	TRBV5-1	TRBD1	-
TGTGCCAGCTCAGGGACAGCTAGCACAGATACGCAGTATTTT	CASSGTASTDTQYF	TRBJ2-3	TRBV18	TRBD1	-
TGTGCCACCAGCAGATGGACTAGCCAGCAAGAGACCCAGTACTTC	CATSRWTSQQETQYF	TRBJ2-5	TRBV15	TRBD2	-
TGTGCCAGCAGCATCAGGGACAGCCGGACTGAAGCTTTCTTT	CASSIRDSRTEAFF	TRBJ1-1	TRBV7-2	TRBD1	-
TGTGCCAGTAGTATGGGGCCAGGGCGCACTGAAGCTTTCTTT	CASSMGPGRTEAFF	TRBJ1-1	TRBV19	-	-
TGCGCCAGCAGCTTACTAGCGGGGGCCGATACGCAGTATTTT	CASSLLAGADTQYF	TRBJ2-3	TRBV4-1	TRBD2	-
TGCGCCAGCAGCCAAGATTCCCCACTAGCCACAGATACGCAGTATTTT	CASSQDSPLATDTQYF	TRBJ2-3	TRBV4-1	-	-
TGCAGCGCGGCCGCTAGTACTGAAGCTTTCTTT	CSAAASTEAFF	TRBJ1-1	TRBV29-1	-	-
TGTGCCAGTAGGGATCAGGGGTTAGGGGCTGAAGCTTTCTTT	CASRDQGLGAEAFF	TRBJ1-1	TRBV19	-	-
TGTGCCTCAAGGAACAGGGATTTCTACGAGCAGTACTTC	CASRNRDFYEQYF	TRBJ2-7	TRBV10-3	-	-
TGTGCCAGCAGCTATGGGACTAGCGGGGTGAGCTCCTACGAGCAGTACTTC	CASSYGTSGVSSYEQYF	TRBJ2-7	TRBV11-2	TRBD2	-
TGTGCCAGCTCACCCCCGCAGGGCGCTAATTCACCCCTCCACTTT	CASSPPQGANSPLHF	TRBJ1-6	TRBV18	-	few
TGTGCCAGTAAGGGAGTGGATCAGCCCCAGCATTTT	CASKGVDQPQHF	TRBJ1-5	TRBV19	-	-
TGCAGCGCGGGACAGGGGCTGCAAGCGGGGGATGGCTACACCTTC	CSAGQGLQAGDGYTF	TRBJ1-2	TRBV29-1	TRBD1	-
TGCGCCAGCAGCTTGGTCGGGATCGGCACCGGGGAGCTGTTTTTT	CASSLVGIGTGELFF	TRBJ2-2	TRBV5-1	-	-
TGTGCCAGCAGTTACGGGACTAGCGGGAGGGATACGCAGTATTTT	CASSYGTSGRDTQYF	TRBJ2-3	TRBV6-5	TRBD2	-
TGTGCCAGTAGCCCGGACAGATCGTTGGGTGGCTACACCTTC	CASSPDRSLGGYTF	TRBJ1-2	TRBV19	-	few
TGTGCCAGCAGCTCCGCCGGGTCAGGGGTCTTC	CASSSAGSGVF	TRBJ1-2	TRBV7-2	-	-
TGTGCCAGCAGCTTGTGGGAGTCCTCCTACAATGAGCAGTTCTTC	CASSLWESSYNEQFF	TRBJ2-1	TRBV7-8	-	-
TGTGCCAGCAGTTACCGTGGAGCAGGGGAGATATATGGCTACACCTTC	CASSYRGAGEIYGYTF	TRBJ1-2	TRBV6-2/TRBV6-3	-	-
TGTGCCAGAAATGGGGCATCCTATGGCTACACCTTC	CARNGASYGYTF	TRBJ1-2	TRBV5-3	-	-
TGTGCCAGCAGTTCGACAGGGGATGGCTACACCTTC	CASSSTGDGYTF	TRBJ1-2	TRBV6-6	TRBD1	-
TGTGCTAGCAGCTTAGCTGGACAGCTTAGTGCTTTCTTT	CASSLAGQLSAFF	TRBJ1-1	TRBV7-7	-	-
TGCACCAGCAGCCCCCAGGAATCGGACACCGGGGAGCTGTTTTTT	CTSSPQESDTGELFF	TRBJ2-2	TRBV1	-	-
TGTGCCAGCAGCTTGGACCCAATAGCGCCCACAACCGATACGCAGTATTTT	CASSLDPIAPTTDTQYF	TRBJ2-3	TRBV7-2	-	-
TGTGCCAGCAGCGTAGCCGGGAAGGGCTATGGCTACACCTTC	CASSVAGKGYGYTF	TRBJ1-2	TRBV9	-	-